The T cell receptor beta chain under discussion was sequenced for a study of cytomegalovirus exposure and HLA in healthy donors. Study-wide points: As was reported, the HLA-A and HLA-B alleles of most subjects were accurately predicted from TCR beta sequences. Previous analysis showed most TCR beta V segments were productive about 90% or about 30% of the time. Altogether, around 160 TCR beta chains were recorded as cytomegalovirus-associated.

Each donor was nominally healthy when sampled (though unrecorded immune exposures were likely). In the PCR, 60 Vbeta and 13 Jbeta primers were used. Generated by immunoSEQ multiplex PCR, the TCRdb table keeps only in-frame clones and is missing some. The repertoire holds about 140,000 clones, about three quarters seen once, with more than 3% in the top ten. Concerning this clone: Antigen unknown.

The germline V gene has CDR1 GTSNPN and CDR2 SVGIG (reference sequence). Trimming at V came to 7 bases and at J to 4 bases, leaving 4 bases not matched to a gene. The CDR3 sequence is 12 residues long. The sample consisted of PBMCs. This chain links TRBV30 with TRBJ2-3, with 8 positions matching TRBD1. This receptor was taken from a man between 18 and 35 years old in good health and CMV-seronegative. The CDR3 loop is CAFDRGADTQYF. Here the CDR3 DNA reads TGTGCCTTTGACAGGGGTGCAGATACGCAGTATTTT.